These 17 T cell receptor beta chains were all obtained from the same sample, sequenced in a study of shared clonotypes between healthy human individuals. Profiled with immunoSEQ multiplex PCR; TCRdb holds only in-frame clones, not every one. There are over a million clones in the sample; more than 75% occur only once, and roughly 0.55% lies in the top ten. Sample: memory CD4+ T cells from PBMCs. The subset was: CD45RA-negative fraction. The source of these receptors is a man aged 18 to 29 in good health. Some clones in this sample may be carry-over from other donors' samples.

J is TRBJ1-5 and V is TRBV19, with a weak D call TRBD1 (6 bases). The V end lost 3 bases, the J end lost 4 bases, and 13 bases lay between the germline ends. There are 15 residues in the CDR3. Looked up from germline, CDR1 is LNHDA and CDR2 is SQIVND (reference sequence). The CDR3 sequence is CASSMSGQKNQPQHF. CDR3 coding DNA: TGTGCCAGTAGTATGAGTGGACAGAAAAATCAGCCCCAGCATTTT.

The chain is built from TRBV13 and TRBJ2-1; D might be TRBD1 or TRBD2, each matching 5 bases. The CDR3 runs 12 residues. The V gene lost 8 bases and the J gene lost 5 bases, with 10 bases spanning the gap. The V gene's germline CDR1 is PRHDT and CDR2 FYEKMQ (reference sequence). Here the CDR3 DNA reads TGTGCCAGCCCCGGGGCGCACAATGAGCAGTTCTTC. Protein product: CASPGAHNEQFF.

This clone was picked up a small number of times. The junction departs from the called germline gene at one end, perhaps through a read error. DNA of the CDR3: TGTGCCAGCAGTTTCCGAGGAGGAAGCACCATATATTTT. Residues: CASSFRGGSTIYF. This sequence joins TRBV28 and TRBJ1-3; D unresolved. The length of the CDR3 is 13 residues. Germline CDR1 reads MDHEN; CDR2 reads SYDVKM.

This clone was counted ten times or more. The rearrangement uses TRBV15 and TRBJ1-5, with 7 bases that match TRBD1. The germline gives CDR1 LNHNV, CDR2 YYDKDF (reference sequence). Trimming took 3 bases from V and 4 from J; bases not matched to a gene: 3. The CDR3 contains 14 residues. The CDR3: CATSRTGRNQPQHF. The CDR3 DNA reads TGTGCCACCAGCAGGACAGGGAGGAATCAGCCCCAGCATTTT.

This chain connects TRBV29-1 to TRBJ2-1; D uncertain. Trimming shortened V by 6 bases and J by 5 bases, and 17 bases separated the two germline ends. The germline V gene encodes CDR1 SQVTM and CDR2 ANQGSEA. The CDR3 totals 14 residues. The CDR3 nucleotides are TGCAGCGTGGTCCCGGCGACCAAGAACAATGAGCAGTTCTTC. Its protein is CSVVPATKNNEQFF.

The V gene is TRBV18, the J gene TRBJ2-7; D not resolved. Per the germline V gene, CDR1 is KGHSH and CDR2 is LQKENI. With 3 bases removed from V and 5 bases from J, the gap between germline ends came to 8 bases. There are 12 residues in the CDR3. The CDR3, as DNA: TGTGCCAGCTCACCTGGGGTAGACGAGCAGTACTTC. This translates into CASSPGVDEQYF.

This sequence joins TRBV18 and TRBJ2-6; D unresolved. CDR3 length: 15 amino acids. Germline-derived CDR1 and CDR2 are KGHSH and LQKENI. Trimming stripped 3 bases from V and 0 bases from J, with 6 bases between. The CDR3 loop is CASSPDGSGANVLTF. DNA of the CDR3: TGTGCCAGCTCACCTGACGGCTCTGGGGCCAACGTCCTGACTTTC. Combining the CDR3 with reference TRBV18 and TRBJ2-6 gives the whole variable domain NAGVMQNPRHLVRRRGQEARLRCSPMKGHSHVYWYRQLPEEGLKFMVYLQKENIIDESGMPKERFSAEFPKEGPSILRIQQVVRGDSAAYFCASSPDGSGANVLTFGAGSRLTVL.

This clone was detected only once. This chain uses TRBV7-6 with TRBJ1-5; no clear D. Germline CDR1 reads SGHVS; CDR2 reads FNYEAQ. The CDR3 is made up of 16 amino acids. V was shortened by 5 bases and J by 1 base, with 15 bases between the two germline ends. The CDR3 here is CASSPTQLDSNQPQHF. The CDR3 region has the DNA TGTGCCAGCAGCCCCACCCAGCTAGACAGCAATCAGCCCCAGCATTTT.

CDR3 amino acids: CASSQTSGRTDTQYF. In nucleotides, the CDR3 is TGTGCCAGCAGCCAGACTAGCGGGCGCACAGATACGCAGTATTTT. V and J are TRBV9 and TRBJ2-3, with TRBD2 matching over 10 bases. This CDR3 comprises 15 residues. The germline V gene has CDR1 SGDLS and CDR2 YYNGEE. The trim removed 4 bases at V and 1 base at J, leaving 3 bases unmatched.

CDR3 amino acids: CASSPGATSSGNTIYF. The CDR3 nucleotides are TGCGCCAGCAGCCCAGGGGCGACTTCCTCTGGAAACACCATATATTTT. This chain uses TRBV5-1 with TRBJ1-3, with D maybe TRBD1 (6 bases). The CDR3 has 16 amino acids. Trimming removed 4 bases at V and 0 bases at J, with 14 bases between. The V gene's germline CDR1 is SGHRS and CDR2 YFSETQ.

The V and J genes are TRBV7-9 and TRBJ2-3; weak D call: TRBD2 (5 bases). There are 13 residues in the CDR3. Germline CDR1 SEHNR, CDR2 FQNEAQ (reference sequence). V was trimmed by 6 bases and J by 6 bases, leaving 13 bases between them. CDR3 protein: CASRAEARDTQYF. The CDR3 region has the DNA TGTGCCAGCAGGGCGGAGGCCAGGGATACGCAGTATTTT.

This rearrangement joins TRBV6-4 to TRBJ1-5; weak D call: TRBD1 (5 bases). The V end was cut by 2 bases, the J end by 0 bases, with 14 bases between. CDR1 and CDR2 (germline): MRHNA, SNTAGT. The CDR3 covers 17 residues. The CDR3 DNA reads as TGTGCCAGCAGTGACCAAGGACACCCCCATAGCAATCAGCCCCAGCATTTT. The encoded protein is CASSDQGHPHSNQPQHF.

Of note for this clone: Possible read error: a much larger clone is one base away. Other DNA sequences in this sample translate to the same CDR3. The chain joins TRBV30 to TRBJ1-1; tentatively, D is TRBD1 (6 bases). CDR3 length: 14 residues. Germline V lookup: CDR1 GTSNPN, CDR2 SVGIG (reference sequence). The CDR3 here is CAWRELTGHTEAFF. The DNA for the CDR3 is TGCGCCTGGAGGGAGTTGACAGGTCACACTGAAGCTTTCTTT.

V usage is TRBV6-1 and J usage is TRBJ2-7; D gene uncertain. V lost 2 bases to trimming and J lost 2 bases, with 10 bases between them. The CDR3 runs to 14 residues. Germline values: CDR1 MNHNS, CDR2 SASEGT. CDR3 amino acids: CASSERGTTYEQYF. DNA of the CDR3: TGTGCCAGCAGTGAACGTGGCACCACCTACGAGCAGTACTTC.

The chain is built from TRBV5-4 and TRBJ2-1; 9 bases fit TRBD2. CDR3 length: 14 amino acids. V shed 5 bases and J 6 bases; nucleotides not matched to a gene: 6. Germline CDR1 is SGHNT and CDR2 is YYREEE (reference sequence). The CDR3 DNA reads as TGTGCCAGCAGTAAGGGGACTAGCCGCAATGAGCAGTTCTTC. Translated: CASSKGTSRNEQFF.

At least ten counts were recorded for this clone. The chain combines TRBV7-9 with TRBJ1-3; perhaps TRBD1 as D (5 bases). This CDR3 is 17 amino acids long. V lost 2 bases to trimming and J lost 0 bases, with 14 bases between them. Germline-derived CDR1 and CDR2 are SEHNR and FQNEAQ (reference sequence). The CDR3 DNA reads as TGTGCCAGCAGCTTATGGGGCGGTAAAAACTCTGGAAACACCATATATTTT. This gives the protein CASSLWGGKNSGNTIYF.

This chain joins TRBV28 and TRBJ2-7, with D possibly called TRBD1 or TRBD2 (5 bases each). Germline V gene sequence: CDR1 MDHEN, CDR2 SYDVKM. V gave up 5 bases and J gave up 1 base, with 18 bases separating them. The CDR3 spans 16 residues. CDR3 DNA: TGTGCCAGCAGTGGCCTAAGAGGGGCGAGGTCCTACGAGCAGTACTTC. Translation gives CASSGLRGARSYEQYF.